The 28 T cell receptor beta chains presented below share a single source sample, sequenced in a study of regulatory T cells in long-lasting Graves disease. Time point given: newly diagnosed GD, antithyroid drugs for less than 3 months. The TCR library was prepared using RNA isolated from PBMCs. iRepertoire HTBI primers and Arm-PCR of CDR3 regions built TCR beta libraries. TCRdb ran MiXCR on the multiplex PCR reads and lists one entry per CDR3 protein. This table holds hundreds of thousands of distinct CDR3 sequences, about a sixth found once. The sample in question was peripheral blood mononuclear cells (PBMCs), obtained at new diagnosis, from a patient treated with antithyroid drugs. The receptors originated from a female donor with Graves disease.

This chain joins TRBV7-3 and TRBJ1-1; 12 nucleotides align to TRBD1. The CDR3 length is 15 residues. The trim removed 5 bases at V and 3 bases at J, leaving 4 bases unmatched. In germline, CDR1 is SGHTA, CDR2 FQGTGA. The CDR3 DNA reads as TGTGCCAGCAGCACCGGGACAGGGGGCCACACTGAAGCTTTCTTT. It specifies CASSTGTGGHTEAFF.

This clonotype was counted ten times or more. This rearrangement joins TRBV3-1 to TRBJ1-1, with D hard to call. Per the germline V gene, CDR1 is LGHDT and CDR2 is YNNKEL (reference sequence). The CDR3 is 13 amino acids. With 4 bases removed from V and 4 bases from J, the gap between germline ends came to 10 bases. The CDR3 reads CASSRVGFTEAFF. The DNA for the CDR3 is TGTGCCAGCAGCCGAGTAGGGTTCACTGAAGCTTTCTTT.

In its sample, this clonotype was seen a few times. No conserved phenylalanine or tryptophan ends this CDR3, so it is likely a read error. This chain uses TRBV2 with TRBJ2-2, with 10 bases identical to TRBD1. Germline CDR1 reads SNHLY; CDR2 reads FYNNEI. Trimming at V came to 4 bases and at J to 4 bases, leaving 12 bases not matched to a gene. The CDR3 runs 18 residues. In DNA form, the CDR3 reads TGTGCCAGCAGTGGCGAGACAGGGGGCATTTTTGTCACCGGGGAGCTGTTTGTT. Translation gives CASSGETGGIFVTGELFV.

This chain connects TRBV5-1 to TRBJ2-5; perhaps D is TRBD1 or TRBD2 (5 bases each). The V gene lost 0 bases and the J gene lost 5 bases, with 11 bases spanning the gap. Germline loops: CDR1 SGHRS, CDR2 YFSETQ. The length of the CDR3 is 14 residues. The CDR3 region is CASSLVLEGETQYF. CDR3 nucleotides: TGCGCCAGCAGCTTGGTTCTAGAGGGGGAGACCCAGTACTTC. Complete variable domain (other parts from reference TRBV5-1 and TRBJ2-5): KAGVTQTPRYLIKTRGQQVTLSCSPISGHRSVSWYQQTPGQGLQFLFEYFSETQRNKGNFPGRFSGRQFSNSRSEMNVSTLELGDSALYLCASSLVLEGETQYFGPGTRLLVL.

Ten or more counts support this clonotype. The rearrangement links TRBV6-1 to TRBJ1-2; possible D gene TRBD1, 6 bases. Germline V gene data show CDR1 as MNHNS and CDR2 as SASEGT. The CDR3 has 14 residues. V was clipped by 4 bases and J by 2 bases, with 11 bases between them. CDR3 nucleotide sequence: TGTGCCAGCAGTGGACACAGGGAGAACTATGGCTACACCTTC. Its protein product is CASSGHRENYGYTF.

This clonotype was seen at least ten times. V usage is TRBV12-3 or TRBV12-4 and J usage is TRBJ2-1; D is tentatively TRBD1 or TRBD2 (6 bases each). Trimming took 6 bases from V and 0 from J, leaving 30 bases between them. The CDR3 length is 21 residues. The CDR3 loop is CASSPVGAGTKEGGSYNEQFF. CDR3 DNA: TGTGCCAGCAGCCCCGTCGGCGCGGGAACGAAAGAGGGGGGCTCCTACAATGAGCAGTTCTTC.

This clonotype was observed many times. The chain has TRBV13 and TRBJ2-1; 9 positions match TRBD2. From germline, CDR1 is PRHDT and CDR2 FYEKMQ (reference sequence). The CDR3 covers 16 residues. Unmatched junction bases numbered 9, after V lost 5 bases and J lost 4 bases. The CDR3 loop reads CASSHRGRAGYNEQFF. CDR3 nucleotides: TGTGCCAGCAGCCATCGCGGGAGGGCGGGGTACAATGAGCAGTTCTTC.

Only a few counts were recorded for this clonotype. This chain joins TRBV24-1 and TRBJ2-2; D not resolved. Germline V lookup: CDR1 KGHDR, CDR2 SFDVKD. This CDR3 has 17 amino acids. With 2 bases removed from V and 0 bases from J, the gap between germline ends came to 12 bases. The CDR3 is CATSDWFKRTNTGELFF. The CDR3 DNA sequence: TGTGCCACCAGTGATTGGTTTAAGCGAACGAACACCGGGGAGCTGTTTTTT.

This clonotype was picked up a small number of times. V and J are TRBV27 and TRBJ2-3, with 12 bases aligning to TRBD2. V gave up 6 bases and J gave up 6 bases; unmatched junction bases: 4. Germline V gene lookup returns CDR1 MNHEY and CDR2 SMNVEV (reference sequence). CDR3 length: 14 residues. DNA of the CDR3: TGTGCCAGCAGGATTGGACTAGCGGGGGATACGCAGTATTTT. It yields the protein CASRIGLAGDTQYF.

This clonotype was detected many times. The chain recombines TRBV7-3 with TRBJ2-1, with 10 bases that match TRBD2. Germline V lookup: CDR1 SGHTA, CDR2 FQGTGA. J lost 4 bases, V lost 6 bases, and 9 bases had no gene match. The CDR3 extends over 16 amino acids. The CDR3 protein is CASSVRAGGNYNEQFF. Here the CDR3 DNA reads TGTGCCAGCAGTGTTCGAGCGGGGGGGAATTACAATGAGCAGTTCTTC.

This clonotype has a count of ten or more. This rearrangement joins TRBV20-1 to TRBJ2-7; D not certain. Trimming stripped 0 bases from V and 2 bases from J, with 8 bases between. The CDR3 runs to 13 residues. Germline-derived CDR1 and CDR2 are DFQATT and SNEGSKA (reference sequence). CDR3 bases: TGCAGTGCTAGAGACTCTAAGGCCTACGAGCAGTACTTC. Protein sequence: CSARDSKAYEQYF.

Worth noting for this clonotype: This may come from a read error, since a much larger clone is one base off. The chain links TRBV30 to TRBJ2-7; D may be TRBD2 (5 bases). CDR1 and CDR2 (germline): GTSNPN, SVGIG (reference sequence). Trimming took 2 bases from V and 5 from J, leaving 13 bases between them. CDR3 length: 13 amino acids. The DNA of the CDR3 is TGTGCCTGGAGTCTCAAACGGGGTGACGAGCAGTACTTC. Amino acid sequence: CAWSLKRGDEQYF.

This clonotype came up many times. The chain combines TRBV24-1 with TRBJ2-3, with 7 bases identical to TRBD2. The CDR3 contains 15 residues. V was pared by 5 bases and J by 5 bases, with 9 bases of the junction left unmatched. The germline V gene has CDR1 KGHDR and CDR2 SFDVKD. CDR3 sequence: CATSGDSGGGDTQYF. In nucleotides, the CDR3 is TGTGCCACCAGTGGGGACTCGGGAGGTGGAGATACGCAGTATTTT.

Ten or more counts support this clonotype. The chain's CDR3 is CASSLRFSEINKVEQYF. Written as DNA, the CDR3 is TGTGCCAGCAGTTTAAGGTTTTCGGAGATCAATAAGGTTGAGCAGTACTTC. The rearrangement joins TRBV28 to TRBJ2-7; D unclear. CDR1 and CDR2 (germline): MDHEN, SYDVKM. Trimming cost V 2 bases and J 7 bases, with 24 bases left between them. The CDR3 runs 17 residues.

This clonotype appeared many times. This sequence joins TRBV7-9 and TRBJ1-2, with 8 bases lining up with TRBD1. J was trimmed by 2 bases and V by 5 bases; bases with no gene match: 7. Germline CDR1 is SEHNR and CDR2 is FQNEAQ (reference sequence). The CDR3 spans 15 residues. CDR3 coding DNA: TGTGCCAGCAGCCAGTCCGGGGACAGGAACTATGGCTACACCTTC. Protein sequence: CASSQSGDRNYGYTF.

This clonotype was counted many times. The chain employs TRBV28 and TRBJ2-3; no clear D. The CDR3 sequence is 13 residues long. Germline V gives CDR1 MDHEN, CDR2 SYDVKM. Between the trimmed V and J ends, which lost 7 bases and 2 bases, there was a span of 10 bases. CDR3 DNA: TGTGCCAGCACCCTGACCGACACAGATACGCAGTATTTT. Translation: CASTLTDTDTQYF.

This clonotype was seen repeatedly, ten times or more. At one end, the junction sequence differs from germline, possibly due to a read error. V usage is TRBV5-1 and J usage is TRBJ2-1; 9 positions agree with TRBD2. CDR1 and CDR2 from the germline V gene are SGHRS and YFSETQ. The CDR3 runs to 17 residues. Here the CDR3 reads CASSLELAGRSYNEQFF. The CDR3 bases are TGTGCCAGCAGCTTGGAACTAGCGGGCCGCTCCTACAATGAGCAGTTCTTC.

This clonotype was seen ten or more times. The rearrangement links TRBV2 to TRBJ2-5; the D gene is possibly TRBD1 (5 bases). The CDR3 is made up of 14 amino acids. CDR1 and CDR2 from the germline V gene are SNHLY and FYNNEI. The V and J ends lost 4 bases and 1 base respectively, with 10 bases between them. CDR3 residues: CASSGGQIQETQYF. The CDR3 DNA reads TGTGCCAGCAGTGGGGGCCAAATCCAAGAGACCCAGTACTTC.

V and J are TRBV19 and TRBJ1-1; D is undetermined. The CDR3 is made up of 16 amino acids. Germline V gene lookup returns CDR1 LNHDA and CDR2 SQIVND (reference sequence). V lost 8 bases and J lost 4, with 23 bases in between. CDR3 protein: CASGPPWVADSTEAFF. CDR3 nucleotide sequence: TGTGCCAGTGGGCCCCCGTGGGTGGCAGACTCCACTGAAGCTTTCTTT.

This clonotype has a count of ten or more. This chain links TRBV24-1 with TRBJ2-5, with D tentatively TRBD2 (6 bases). This CDR3 region has 15 residues. Trimming pared 4 bases from V and 1 base from J, leaving 12 bases between. The V gene's germline CDR1 is KGHDR and CDR2 SFDVKD. The CDR3 spells CATSESEGSQETQYF. CDR3 DNA: TGTGCCACCAGTGAATCGGAGGGGAGCCAAGAGACCCAGTACTTC.

Relative to its sample, this clonotype is medium-sized. CDR3 coding DNA: TGTGCCAGCAGTTTAGGGGACAGGACCTACGAGCAGTACTTC. This gives the protein CASSLGDRTYEQYF. This chain uses TRBV12-3 or TRBV12-4 with TRBJ2-7, with 8 bases that match TRBD1. The CDR3 length is 14 residues. The V gene end was trimmed by 1 base and the J gene end by 2 bases; junction bases not matched to a gene: 1.

This clonotype was seen ten or more times. J is TRBJ1-1 and V is TRBV6-2 or TRBV6-3; 12 bases match TRBD1. Trimming at V came to 6 bases and at J to 10 bases, leaving 3 bases not matched to a gene. The germline V gene has CDR1 MNHEY and CDR2 SVGEGT. This CDR3 spans 12 amino acids. The DNA for the CDR3 is TGTGCCAGCAGGGGACAGGGGGCAAGAGCTTTCTTT. Protein: CASRGQGARAFF.

V gene TRBV20-1 combines with J gene TRBJ2-7; 10 bases are shared with TRBD2. The CDR3 is 15 residues long. V was clipped by 0 bases and J by 4 bases; unmatched bases: 6. The germline V gene has CDR1 DFQATT and CDR2 SNEGSKA (reference sequence). The CDR3 nucleotides are TGCAGTGCTAGAGAGCTAGCGGGAGTGTGGTACGAGCAGTACTTC. Amino acids: CSARELAGVWYEQYF.

This clonotype came up many times. The chain couples TRBV5-5 to TRBJ1-2; D may be TRBD1 (6 bases). The CDR3 runs 13 residues. The germline CDR1 and CDR2 sequences are SGHKS and YYEKEE (reference sequence). Deletions cut 6 bases from V and 8 bases from J, with 17 bases between. CDR3 DNA: TGTGCCAGCACCCTGGACAGAAGTAGGGGCTACACCTTC. This translates into CASTLDRSRGYTF.

The chain combines TRBV20-1 with TRBJ2-7, with 7 bases identical to TRBD1. J gave up 0 bases and V 3 bases, and 5 bases lay outside the gene matches. This CDR3 is 14 amino acids long. CDR1 and CDR2 (germline): DFQATT, SNEGSKA (reference sequence). CDR3 residues: CSARTRDSSYEQYF. The CDR3 nucleotides are TGCAGTGCTAGGACAAGGGACAGCTCCTACGAGCAGTACTTC.

The chain joins TRBV20-1 to TRBJ2-7; 7 bases are shared with TRBD2. This CDR3 spans 17 amino acids. V trimming: 1 base; J trimming: 3 bases; junction bases outside the gene matches: 15. Per the germline V gene, CDR1 is DFQATT and CDR2 is SNEGSKA (reference sequence). This CDR3 is CSARGTPGGLTHYEQYF. The CDR3 DNA is TGCAGTGCTAGAGGCACGCCGGGAGGTCTGACTCACTACGAGCAGTACTTC.

The sample holds many counts of this clonotype. J is TRBJ1-2 and V is TRBV29-1, with D possibly being TRBD1 (5 bases). CDR3 length: 16 residues. The V and J ends lost 5 bases and 0 bases respectively, with 19 bases between them. Germline assignment: CDR1 SQVTM and CDR2 ANQGSEA. The DNA for the CDR3 is TGCAGCGTTTTCGGGGGAATCGCGAAACCTAACTATGGCTACACCTTC. This gives the protein CSVFGGIAKPNYGYTF.

This clonotype came up many times. The V call is TRBV13, the J call TRBJ1-2, with D hard to call. This CDR3 is 14 amino acids long. V gave up 5 bases and J gave up 8 bases, with 18 bases separating them. Germline CDR1 is PRHDT and CDR2 is FYEKMQ (reference sequence). This chain's CDR3 is CASSLRLLGEGYTF. The CDR3 bases are TGTGCCAGCAGCCTAAGGCTTCTTGGGGAGGGCTACACCTTC.